This passage covers 17 T cell receptor beta chains from one sample sequenced in a study of T-cell memory formation after mild COVID-19. TCRdb re-called the 5' RACE reads through MiXCR, storing one row per CDR3 protein. The sample records about 410,000 distinct CDR3 sequences, more than 15% being singletons. Sequenced material: PBMCs or a T cell subset sorted from them (not recorded which). These receptors were collected from a man younger than 35 who had mild COVID-19 (a few samples of this study predate the infection). Cell type and time point are not known.

The chain is built from TRBV7-9 and TRBJ2-2; 9 nucleotides match TRBD1. The CDR3 runs 16 residues. From germline, CDR1 is SEHNR and CDR2 FQNEAQ (reference sequence). Losses at the gene ends were 3 bases for V and 6 bases for J; bases not matched to a gene: 8. This CDR3 reads CASSFETGTGSGELFF. As DNA, the CDR3 is TGTGCCAGCAGCTTCGAAACCGGGACAGGGTCCGGGGAGCTGTTTTTT. Combining the CDR3 with reference TRBV7-9 and TRBJ2-2 gives the whole variable domain DTGVSQNPRHKITKRGQNVTFRCDPISEHNRLYWYRQTLGQGPEFLTYFQNEAQLEKSRLLSDRFSAERPKGSFSTLEIQRTEQGDSAMYLCASSFETGTGSGELFFGEGSRLTVL.

This clonotype came up a few times. The V and J genes are TRBV7-9 and TRBJ1-6; possible D gene TRBD1, 6 bases. The CDR3 extends over 18 amino acids. V shed 3 bases and J shed 2 bases, with 17 bases lying between them. Germline CDR1 and CDR2: SEHNR and FQNEAQ (reference sequence). This CDR3 reads CASSLVVRGPAYNSPLHF. As DNA, the CDR3 is TGTGCCAGCAGCTTGGTTGTTCGGGGGCCGGCCTATAATTCACCCCTCCACTTT.

The sample holds a few counts of this clonotype. The V and J genes are TRBV7-6 and TRBJ2-3, with 9 bases lining up with TRBD1. With V trimmed by 7 bases and J by 4 bases, 9 bases remained unmatched. Looked up from germline, CDR1 is SGHVS and CDR2 is FNYEAQ. The CDR3 is 15 amino acids. For the CDR3, the DNA is TGTGCCAGCACCCTGACAGGGGGAGAGTCAGATACGCAGTATTTT. Translating gives CASTLTGGESDTQYF.

This clonotype was counted between two and nine times. The chain employs TRBV9 and TRBJ1-5; 7 bases are a match to TRBD1. Per the germline V gene, CDR1 is SGDLS and CDR2 is YYNGEE. This CDR3 is 15 amino acids long. V shed 3 bases and J 3 bases; nucleotides not matched to a gene: 6. The chain's CDR3 is CASSASGQPNQPQHF. The CDR3 DNA sequence: TGTGCCAGCAGCGCATCGGGACAGCCCAATCAGCCCCAGCATTTT.

The V and J genes are TRBV2 and TRBJ2-5; the D is unclear. The CDR3 spans 15 residues. V was cut by 6 bases and J by 6 bases, with 20 bases left in between. Germline CDR1 is SNHLY and CDR2 is FYNNEI. The CDR3 nucleotides are TGTGCCAGCAGCCTCTCCCCGGTGACTCTTCAGACCCAGTACTTC. This codes for CASSLSPVTLQTQYF. The complete variable domain, with remaining parts taken from reference TRBV2 and TRBJ2-5, reads EPEVTQTPSHQVTQMGQEVILRCVPISNHLYFYWYRQILGQKVEFLVSFYNNEISEKSEIFDDQFSVERPDGSNFTLKIRSTKLEDSAMYFCASSLSPVTLQTQYFGPGTRLLVL.

This clonotype was recorded a few times. CDR3 loop: CASSLARSYEQYF. CDR3 DNA sequence: TGTGCCAGCAGCTTGGCCCGGTCCTACGAGCAGTACTTC. This chain joins TRBV5-4 and TRBJ2-7, with unresolved D. The CDR3 has 13 amino acids. Germline CDR1 and CDR2: SGHNT and YYREEE (reference sequence). V was shortened by 0 bases and J by 1 base, with 5 bases between the two germline ends.

The V and J genes are TRBV19 and TRBJ1-1; D call uncertain. The CDR3 is made up of 10 amino acids. Per the germline V gene, CDR1 is LNHDA and CDR2 is SQIVND (reference sequence). V was cut by 9 bases and J by 7 bases, with 9 bases left in between. The CDR3 is CASGDIEAFF. The CDR3 region has the DNA TGTGCCAGCGGAGACATTGAAGCTTTCTTT.

The sample holds many counts of this clonotype. The chain has TRBV10-3 and TRBJ2-7; no reliable D call. Germline lookup yields CDR1 ENHRY and CDR2 SYGVKD. CDR3 length equals 13 residues. Trimming took off 6 bases at V and 0 bases at J, with 9 bases between the two ends. Here the CDR3 reads CAIRDPSSYEQYV. CDR3 bases: TGTGCCATCAGAGATCCTAGCTCCTACGAGCAGTACGTC.

This clonotype has more than one count but fewer than ten. V is TRBV5-1 and J is TRBJ2-3, with 8 positions matching TRBD2. Germline lookup yields CDR1 SGHRS and CDR2 YFSETQ. Germline trimming cut 4 bases from V and 4 bases from J; bases unmatched to any gene: 8. The CDR3 runs to 15 residues. The DNA for the CDR3 is TGCGCCAGCAGCCCGGAAACGGGGGGGCCAGATACGCAGTATTTT. Amino acid sequence: CASSPETGGPDTQYF.

The V gene is TRBV27, the J gene TRBJ2-4, with D perhaps TRBD1 (6 bases). This CDR3 spans 15 amino acids. V was shortened by 5 bases and J by 0 bases, with 11 bases between the two germline ends. Germline CDR1 and CDR2: MNHEY and SMNVEV (reference sequence). The CDR3 region has the DNA TGTGCCAGCAGTCGGAACAGGGTAGCCAAAAACATTCAGTACTTC. Protein: CASSRNRVAKNIQYF.

In its sample, this clonotype was seen a few times. The chain combines TRBV29-1 with TRBJ2-3; D may be TRBD2 (5 bases). The V gene's germline CDR1 is SQVTM and CDR2 ANQGSEA. The germline V and J ends were trimmed by 4 bases and 2 bases, with 10 bases remaining between them. This CDR3 has 13 amino acids. CDR3 nucleotides: TGCAGCGTTGGAGGGCGAACCACAGATACGCAGTATTTT. Encoded protein: CSVGGRTTDTQYF.

This clonotype has at least ten counts. The chain links TRBV6-4 to TRBJ2-3; the D gene is possibly TRBD2 (5 bases). The CDR3 covers 15 residues. Germline loops: CDR1 MRHNA, CDR2 SNTAGT. Trimming cost V 3 bases and J 3 bases, with 13 bases left between them. CDR3: CASSESLERTDTQYF. CDR3 bases: TGTGCCAGCAGTGAATCACTAGAAAGGACAGATACGCAGTATTTT.

The chain is built from TRBV28 and TRBJ1-4; perhaps TRBD1 as D (5 bases). Germline lookup yields CDR1 MDHEN and CDR2 SYDVKM. The CDR3 has 12 amino acids. Trimming took 5 bases from V and 8 from J, leaving 9 bases between them. The CDR3 sequence is CASSRSGEKLFF. The CDR3 coding sequence is TGTGCCAGCAGTAGATCAGGGGAAAAACTGTTTTTT. The whole variable domain, remainder taken from reference TRBV28 and TRBJ1-4, is DVKVTQSSRYLVKRTGEKVFLECVQDMDHENMFWYRQDPGLGLRLIYFSYDVKMKEKGDIPEGYSVSREKKERFSLILESASTNQTSMYLCASSRSGEKLFFGSGTQLSVL.

This clonotype was seen more than once but under ten times. The rearrangement joins TRBV6-1 to TRBJ2-1; TRBD1 matches 7 bases. The CDR3 loop spans 16 amino acids. CDR1 and CDR2 (germline): MNHNS, SASEGT. V dropped 6 bases and J dropped 0; count of bases not matched to a gene: 8. CDR3 in amino acids: CASSLGQTSSYNEQFF. The CDR3 DNA is TGTGCCAGCAGCTTGGGACAGACGAGCTCCTACAATGAGCAGTTCTTC.

The chain uses TRBV5-1 and TRBJ2-1, with a possible D match to TRBD2 (6 bases). CDR1 is SGHRS, CDR2 YFSETQ, per germline. The CDR3 extends over 17 amino acids. The germline V and J ends were trimmed by 0 bases and 0 bases, with 13 bases remaining between them. This CDR3 reads CASSLAPGLSSYNEQFF. As DNA, the CDR3 is TGCGCCAGCAGCTTGGCGCCAGGACTATCCTCCTACAATGAGCAGTTCTTC.

This chain uses TRBV13 with TRBJ2-4; D is uncertain. V lost 3 bases, J lost 6 bases, and 12 bases lay in between. Germline values: CDR1 PRHDT, CDR2 FYEKMQ (reference sequence). The CDR3 is 14 amino acids. The CDR3: CASSFRPELNIQYF. The CDR3, as DNA: TGTGCCAGCAGCTTTAGGCCAGAGTTAAACATTCAGTACTTC.

This clonotype came up a few times. The chain joins TRBV3-1 to TRBJ1-1; D is unclear. Germline V CDR1 and CDR2: LGHDT, YNNKEL (reference sequence). CDR3 length: 14 residues. Trimming pared 4 bases from V and 3 bases from J, leaving 12 bases between. Here the CDR3 DNA reads TGTGCCAGCAGCCGCGGAGTATCGGACACTGAAGCTTTCTTT. The encoded protein is CASSRGVSDTEAFF.